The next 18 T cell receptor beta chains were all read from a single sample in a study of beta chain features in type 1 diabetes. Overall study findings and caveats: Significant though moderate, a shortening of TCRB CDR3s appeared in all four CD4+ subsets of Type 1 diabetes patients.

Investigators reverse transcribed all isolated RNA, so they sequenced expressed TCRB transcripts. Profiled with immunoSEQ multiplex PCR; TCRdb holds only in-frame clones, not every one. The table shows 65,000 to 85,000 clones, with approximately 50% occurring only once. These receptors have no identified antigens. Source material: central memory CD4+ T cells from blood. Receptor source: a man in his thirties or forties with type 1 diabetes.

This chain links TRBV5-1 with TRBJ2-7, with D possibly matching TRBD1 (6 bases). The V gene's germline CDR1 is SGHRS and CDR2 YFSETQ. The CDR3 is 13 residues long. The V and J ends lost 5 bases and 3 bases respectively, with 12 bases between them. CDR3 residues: CASSRGQSYEQYF. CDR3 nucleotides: TGCGCCAGCAGTCGAGGACAGAGCTACGAGCAGTACTTC.

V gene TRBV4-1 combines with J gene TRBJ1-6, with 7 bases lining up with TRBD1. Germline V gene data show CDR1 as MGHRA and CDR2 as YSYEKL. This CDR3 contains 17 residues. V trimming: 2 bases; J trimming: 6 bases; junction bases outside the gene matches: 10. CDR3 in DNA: TGCGCCAGCAGCCAAAGCTTCGGGACAGCCATTAATTCACCCCTCCACTTT. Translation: CASSQSFGTAINSPLHF.

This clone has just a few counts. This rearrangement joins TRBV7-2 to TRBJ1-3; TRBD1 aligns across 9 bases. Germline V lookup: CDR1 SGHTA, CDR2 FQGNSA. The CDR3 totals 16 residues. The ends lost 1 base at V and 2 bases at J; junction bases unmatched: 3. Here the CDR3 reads CASSLGGTGPGNTIYF. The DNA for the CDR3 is TGTGCCAGCAGCTTAGGGGGGACAGGGCCTGGAAACACCATATATTTT.

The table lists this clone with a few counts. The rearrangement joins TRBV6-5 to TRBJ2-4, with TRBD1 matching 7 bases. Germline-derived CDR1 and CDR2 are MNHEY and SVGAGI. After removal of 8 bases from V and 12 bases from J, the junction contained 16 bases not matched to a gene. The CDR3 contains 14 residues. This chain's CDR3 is CASRGWGQRSDQYF. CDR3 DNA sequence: TGTGCCAGCCGGGGATGGGGACAGCGTTCTGATCAGTACTTC.

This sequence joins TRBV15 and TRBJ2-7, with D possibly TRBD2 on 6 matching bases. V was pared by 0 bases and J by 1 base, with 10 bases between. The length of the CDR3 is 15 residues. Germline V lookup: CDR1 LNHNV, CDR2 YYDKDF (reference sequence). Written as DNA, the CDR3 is TGTGCCACCAGCAGAGATTGGGGAGGTTCCTACGAGCAGTACTTC. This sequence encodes CATSRDWGGSYEQYF.

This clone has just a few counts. CDR3 coding DNA: TGCGCCAGCAGCCACGGACAGGGCGCCGGGGAGCTGTTTTTT. Translated, it gives CASSHGQGAGELFF. The chain uses TRBV4-1 and TRBJ2-2, with 8 bases matching TRBD1. This CDR3 has 14 amino acids. Germline loops: CDR1 MGHRA, CDR2 YSYEKL. Trimming cost V 3 bases and J 6 bases; bases outside gene matches: 3.

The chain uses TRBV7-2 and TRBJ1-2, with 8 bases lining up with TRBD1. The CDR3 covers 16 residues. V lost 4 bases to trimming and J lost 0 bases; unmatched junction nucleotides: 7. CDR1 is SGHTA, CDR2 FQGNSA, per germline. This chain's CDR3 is CASSSQGARANYGYTF. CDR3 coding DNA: TGTGCCAGCAGCTCCCAGGGGGCGCGGGCTAACTATGGCTACACCTTC.

CDR3 in DNA: TGCGCCAGCAGCTGGGATGGGGGGAACCAGCCCCAGCATTTT. This sequence encodes CASSWDGGNQPQHF. J is TRBJ1-5 and V is TRBV5-1; TRBD1 is a possible D gene (5 bases). CDR1 is SGHRS, CDR2 YFSETQ, per germline. The length of the CDR3 is 14 residues. V was trimmed by 3 bases and J by 7 bases, leaving 14 bases between them. The variable domain in full, completed from reference TRBV5-1 and TRBJ1-5, reads KAGVTQTPRYLIKTRGQQVTLSCSPISGHRSVSWYQQTPGQGLQFLFEYFSETQRNKGNFPGRFSGRQFSNSRSEMNVSTLELGDSALYLCASSWDGGNQPQHFGDGTRLSIL.

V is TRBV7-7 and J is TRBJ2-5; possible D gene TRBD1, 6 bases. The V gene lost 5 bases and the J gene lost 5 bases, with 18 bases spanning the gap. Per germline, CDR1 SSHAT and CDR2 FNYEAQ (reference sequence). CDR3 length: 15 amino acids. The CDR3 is CASSPLAGETETQYF. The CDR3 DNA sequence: TGTGCCAGCAGCCCTCTTGCAGGGGAAACGGAGACCCAGTACTTC.

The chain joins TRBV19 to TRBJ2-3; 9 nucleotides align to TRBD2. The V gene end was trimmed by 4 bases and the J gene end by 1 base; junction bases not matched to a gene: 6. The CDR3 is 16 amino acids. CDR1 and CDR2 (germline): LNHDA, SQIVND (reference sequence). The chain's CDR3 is CASSTGLAPGTDTQYF. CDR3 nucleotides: TGTGCCAGTAGTACCGGACTAGCGCCCGGCACAGATACGCAGTATTTT. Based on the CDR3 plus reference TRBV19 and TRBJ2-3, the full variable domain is DGGITQSPKYLFRKEGQNVTLSCEQNLNHDAMYWYRQDPGQGLRLIYYSQIVNDFQKGDIAEGYSVSREKKESFPLTVTSAQKNPTAFYLCASSTGLAPGTDTQYFGPGTRLTVL.

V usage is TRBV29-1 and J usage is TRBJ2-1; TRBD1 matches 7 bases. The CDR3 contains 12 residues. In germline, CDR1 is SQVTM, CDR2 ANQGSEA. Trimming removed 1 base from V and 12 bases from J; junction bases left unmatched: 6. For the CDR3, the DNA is TGCAGCGTTGAAGCCTCTCAGGGGGTGCAGTTCTTC. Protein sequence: CSVEASQGVQFF.

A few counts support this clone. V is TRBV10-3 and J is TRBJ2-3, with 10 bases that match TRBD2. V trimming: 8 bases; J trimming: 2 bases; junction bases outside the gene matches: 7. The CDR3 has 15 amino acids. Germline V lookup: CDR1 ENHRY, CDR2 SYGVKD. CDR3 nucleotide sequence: TGTGCCATCTCCGCACTAGCGGGGAACACAGATACGCAGTATTTT. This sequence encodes CAISALAGNTDTQYF.

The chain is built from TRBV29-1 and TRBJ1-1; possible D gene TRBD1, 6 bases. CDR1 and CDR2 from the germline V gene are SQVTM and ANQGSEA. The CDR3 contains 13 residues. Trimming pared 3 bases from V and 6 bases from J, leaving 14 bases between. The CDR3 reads CSVEVRGVPEAFF. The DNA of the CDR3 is TGCAGCGTTGAGGTCAGGGGTGTTCCTGAAGCTTTCTTT.

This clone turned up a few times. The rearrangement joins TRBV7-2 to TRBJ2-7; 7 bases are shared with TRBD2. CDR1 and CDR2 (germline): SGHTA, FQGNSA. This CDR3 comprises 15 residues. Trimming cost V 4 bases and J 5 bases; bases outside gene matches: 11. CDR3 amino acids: CASSSWGGTTNEQYF. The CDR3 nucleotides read TGTGCCAGCAGCTCGTGGGGGGGTACCACCAACGAGCAGTACTTC.

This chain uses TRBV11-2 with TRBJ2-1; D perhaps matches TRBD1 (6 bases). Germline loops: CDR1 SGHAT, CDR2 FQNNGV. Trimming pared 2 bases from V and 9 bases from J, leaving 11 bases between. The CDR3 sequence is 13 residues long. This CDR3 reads CASSLNHRVEQFF. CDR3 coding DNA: TGTGCCAGCAGCTTAAACCACAGGGTTGAGCAGTTCTTC.

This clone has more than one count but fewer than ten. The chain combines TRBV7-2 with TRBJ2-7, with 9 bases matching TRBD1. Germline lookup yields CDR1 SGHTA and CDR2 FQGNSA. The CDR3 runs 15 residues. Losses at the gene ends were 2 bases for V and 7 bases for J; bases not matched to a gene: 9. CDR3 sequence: CASSLSGTGPGEQYF. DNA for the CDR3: TGTGCCAGCAGCTTATCGGGGACAGGGCCGGGTGAGCAGTACTTC.

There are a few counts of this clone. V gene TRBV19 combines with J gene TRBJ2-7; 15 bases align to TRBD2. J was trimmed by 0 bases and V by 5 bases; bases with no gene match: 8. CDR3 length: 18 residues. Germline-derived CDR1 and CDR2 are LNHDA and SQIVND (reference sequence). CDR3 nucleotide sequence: TGTGCCAGTAGTCTCTCGGGACTAGCGGGAGGAAGCTCCTACGAGCAGTACTTC. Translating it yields CASSLSGLAGGSSYEQYF.

The DNA of the CDR3 is TGTGCCAGCAGCTTTAGCGTCCTCAGCACTGAAGCTTTCTTT. This encodes CASSFSVLSTEAFF. The V call is TRBV5-4, the J call TRBJ1-1; no clear D gene. This CDR3 is 14 amino acids long. V was shortened by 2 bases and J by 4 bases, with 12 bases between the two germline ends. The germline V gene encodes CDR1 SGHNT and CDR2 YYREEE (reference sequence). Combining the CDR3 with reference TRBV5-4 and TRBJ1-1 gives the whole variable domain ETGVTQSPTHLIKTRGQQVTLRCSSQSGHNTVSWYQQALGQGPQFIFQYYREEENGRGNFPPRFSGLQFPNYSSELNVNALELDDSALYLCASSFSVLSTEAFFGQGTRLTVV.